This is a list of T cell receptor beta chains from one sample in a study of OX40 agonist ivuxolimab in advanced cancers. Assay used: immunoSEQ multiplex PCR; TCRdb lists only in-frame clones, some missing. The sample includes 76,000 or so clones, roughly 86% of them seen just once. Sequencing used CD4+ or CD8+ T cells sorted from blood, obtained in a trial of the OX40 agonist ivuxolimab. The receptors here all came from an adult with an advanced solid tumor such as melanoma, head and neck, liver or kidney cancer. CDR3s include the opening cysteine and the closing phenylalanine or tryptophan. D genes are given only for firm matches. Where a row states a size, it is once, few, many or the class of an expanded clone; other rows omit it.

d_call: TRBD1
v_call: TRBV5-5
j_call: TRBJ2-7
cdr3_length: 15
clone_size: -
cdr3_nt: TGTGCCAGCAGCTCGGACAGGGGCTTTACCTACGAGCAGTACTTC
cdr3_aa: CASSSDRGFTYEQYF

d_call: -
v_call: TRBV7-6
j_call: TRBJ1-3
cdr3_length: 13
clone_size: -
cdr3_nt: TGTGCCAGCAGTCAAGGTGCCGGGAACACCATATATTTT
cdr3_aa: CASSQGAGNTIYF

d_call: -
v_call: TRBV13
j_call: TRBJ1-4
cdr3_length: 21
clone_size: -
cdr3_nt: TGTGCCAGCAGCCCCGTTGCGATCACTGGGCAGATCCTGGGTGGTAATGAAAAACTGTTTTTT
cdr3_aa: CASSPVAITGQILGGNEKLFF

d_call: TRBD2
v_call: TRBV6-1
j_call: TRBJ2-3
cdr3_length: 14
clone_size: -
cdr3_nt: TGTGCCAGCTTTATACGGGGGGGCACAGATACGCAGTATTTT
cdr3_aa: CASFIRGGTDTQYF

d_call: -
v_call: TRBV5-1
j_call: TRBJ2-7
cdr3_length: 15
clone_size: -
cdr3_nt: TGCGCCAGCAGCAGCTCCGGGACAAGAGCCTACGAGCAGTACTTC
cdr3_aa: CASSSSGTRAYEQYF

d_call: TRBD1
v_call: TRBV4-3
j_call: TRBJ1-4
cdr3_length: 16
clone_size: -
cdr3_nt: TGCGCCAGCAGCCAAGGGCGGGACAGTTTTTTTAAAAAACTGTTTTTT
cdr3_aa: CASSQGRDSFFKKLFF

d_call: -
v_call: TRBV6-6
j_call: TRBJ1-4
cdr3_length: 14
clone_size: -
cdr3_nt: TGTGCCAGCAGTTACGGGGGGAGCTCTGAAAAACTGTTTTTT
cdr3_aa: CASSYGGSSEKLFF

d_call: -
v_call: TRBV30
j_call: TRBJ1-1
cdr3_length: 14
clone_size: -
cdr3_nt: TGTGCCTGGAGTGTAAGGGGGGAGAACACTGAAGCTTTCTTT
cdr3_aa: CAWSVRGENTEAFF

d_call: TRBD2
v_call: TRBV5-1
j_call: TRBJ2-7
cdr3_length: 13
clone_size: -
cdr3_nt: TGCGCCAGCAGCTTGGTGGGGGGGATCGGTCAGTACTTC
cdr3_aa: CASSLVGGIGQYF

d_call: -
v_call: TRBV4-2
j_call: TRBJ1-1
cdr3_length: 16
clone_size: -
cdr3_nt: TGTGCCAGCAGCCAAGATCGGGGGTTACAGAACACTGAAGCTTTCTTT
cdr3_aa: CASSQDRGLQNTEAFF

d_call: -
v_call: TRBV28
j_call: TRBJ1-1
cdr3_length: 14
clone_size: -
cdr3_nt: TGTGCCAGCAGTCCCCAGGGGAGGGACACTGAAGCTTTCTTT
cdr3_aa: CASSPQGRDTEAFF

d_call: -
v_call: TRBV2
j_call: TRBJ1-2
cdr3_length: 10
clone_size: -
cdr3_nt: TGTGCCAGAGGGGACTATGGCTACACCTTC
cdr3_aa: CARGDYGYTF

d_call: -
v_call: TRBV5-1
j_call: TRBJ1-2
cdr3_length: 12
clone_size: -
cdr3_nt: TGCGCCAGCAGCCCAACTAACTATGGCTACACCTTC
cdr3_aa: CASSPTNYGYTF

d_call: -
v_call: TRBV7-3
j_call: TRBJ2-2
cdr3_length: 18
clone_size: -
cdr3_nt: TGTGCCAGCAGCCTAGGTCCGGGGGACCCCACGAACACCGGGGAGCTGTTTTTT
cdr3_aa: CASSLGPGDPTNTGELFF

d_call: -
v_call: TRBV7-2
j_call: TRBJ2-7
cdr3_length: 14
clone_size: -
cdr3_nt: TGTGCCAGCAGCCAGGGAGGGGGAGTAAACGAGCAGTACTTC
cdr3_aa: CASSQGGGVNEQYF

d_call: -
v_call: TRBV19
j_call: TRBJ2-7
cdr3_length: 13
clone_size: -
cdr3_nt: TGTGCCAGTAGTCCCCGGGCTCGGGACGAGCAGTACTTC
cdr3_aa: CASSPRARDEQYF

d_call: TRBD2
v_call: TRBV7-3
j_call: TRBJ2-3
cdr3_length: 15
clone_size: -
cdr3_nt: TGTGCCAGCAGCTCTATAGCGGGAGGGACAGATACGCAGTATTTT
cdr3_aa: CASSSIAGGTDTQYF

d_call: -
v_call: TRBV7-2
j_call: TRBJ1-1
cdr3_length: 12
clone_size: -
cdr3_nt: TGTGCCAGCAGCTTAACCGGGACTGAAGCTTTCTTT
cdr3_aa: CASSLTGTEAFF

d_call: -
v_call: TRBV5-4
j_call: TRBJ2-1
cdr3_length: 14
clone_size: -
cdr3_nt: TGTGCCAGCAGCTTGGGGGGGTCCTACAATGAGCAGTTCTTC
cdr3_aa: CASSLGGSYNEQFF

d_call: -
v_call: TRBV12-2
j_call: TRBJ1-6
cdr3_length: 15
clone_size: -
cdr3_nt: TGTGCAAGTCGCTTATATCAGGGTGGAAATTCACCCCTCCACTTT
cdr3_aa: CASRLYQGGNSPLHF

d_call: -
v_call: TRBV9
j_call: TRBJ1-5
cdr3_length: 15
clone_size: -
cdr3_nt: TGTGCCAGCAGCGAGGGGTTCCTGAGTAATCAGCCCCAGCATTTT
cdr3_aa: CASSEGFLSNQPQHF

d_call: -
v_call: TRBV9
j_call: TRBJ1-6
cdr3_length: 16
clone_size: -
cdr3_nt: TGTGCCAGCAGTCCCGGCGGACAGCGGGGTAATTCACCCCTCCACTTT
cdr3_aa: CASSPGGQRGNSPLHF

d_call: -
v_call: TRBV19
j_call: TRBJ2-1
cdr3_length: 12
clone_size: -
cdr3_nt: TGTGCCAGTAGTATGCGTTACAATGAGCAGTTCTTC
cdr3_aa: CASSMRYNEQFF

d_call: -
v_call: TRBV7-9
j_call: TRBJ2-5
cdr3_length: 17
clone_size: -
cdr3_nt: TGTGCCAGCACCACCGGAAGCTCAGGAATCAAAGAAGAGACCCAGTACTTC
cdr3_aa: CASTTGSSGIKEETQYF

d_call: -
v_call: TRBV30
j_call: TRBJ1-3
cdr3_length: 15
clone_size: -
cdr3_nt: TGTGCCTGGAGTGAGATGGGGAGGACTGGAAACACCATATATTTT
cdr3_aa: CAWSEMGRTGNTIYF

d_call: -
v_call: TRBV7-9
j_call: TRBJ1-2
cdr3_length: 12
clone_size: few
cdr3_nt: TGTGCCAGCAGCGAAACAAACTATGGCTACACCTTC
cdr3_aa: CASSETNYGYTF

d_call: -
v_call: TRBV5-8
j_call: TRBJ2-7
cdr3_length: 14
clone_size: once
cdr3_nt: TGTGCCAGCAGCTTCGGGACGCCTTCCTACGAGCAGTACTTC
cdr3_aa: CASSFGTPSYEQYF

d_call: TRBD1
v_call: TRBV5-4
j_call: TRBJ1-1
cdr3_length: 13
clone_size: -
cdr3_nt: TGTGCCAGCAGCTTGGGGGGGACAGGTGAAGCTTTCTTT
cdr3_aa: CASSLGGTGEAFF

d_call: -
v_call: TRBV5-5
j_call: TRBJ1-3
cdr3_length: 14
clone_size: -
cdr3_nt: TGTGCCAGCAGCTTGCAGGGTTTTGGAAACACCATATATTTT
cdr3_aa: CASSLQGFGNTIYF

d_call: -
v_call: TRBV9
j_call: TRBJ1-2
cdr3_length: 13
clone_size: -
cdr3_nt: TGTGCCAGCAGCGTGGAGGGGAGGGATGGCTACACCTTC
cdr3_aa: CASSVEGRDGYTF

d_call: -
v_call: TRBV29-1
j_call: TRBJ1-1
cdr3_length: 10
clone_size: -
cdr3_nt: TGCAGCGTTGAGGGGGGCGAAGCTTTCTTT
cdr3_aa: CSVEGGEAFF

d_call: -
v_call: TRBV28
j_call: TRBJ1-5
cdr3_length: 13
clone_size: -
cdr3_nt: TGTGCCAGCAGGCTCCAGGGACATCAGCCCCAGCATTTT
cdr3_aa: CASRLQGHQPQHF

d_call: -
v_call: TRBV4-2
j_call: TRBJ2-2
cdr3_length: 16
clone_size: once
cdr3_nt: TGTGCCAGCAACCGTTGGGCGTTAAAGGACACCGGGGAGCTGTTTTTT
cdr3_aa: CASNRWALKDTGELFF

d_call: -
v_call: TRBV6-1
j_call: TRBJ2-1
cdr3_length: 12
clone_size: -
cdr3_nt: TGTGCCAGCAGTCTTCAGCTCGGTGAGCAGTTCTTC
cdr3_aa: CASSLQLGEQFF

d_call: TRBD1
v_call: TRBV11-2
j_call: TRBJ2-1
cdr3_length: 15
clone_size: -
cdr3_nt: TGTGCCAGCAGCTACCGGGACAGCCCTTACAATGAGCAGTTCTTC
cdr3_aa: CASSYRDSPYNEQFF

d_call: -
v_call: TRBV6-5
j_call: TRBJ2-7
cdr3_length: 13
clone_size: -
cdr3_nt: TGTGCCAGCCGCGGGACGACCAAGTACGAGCAGTACTTC
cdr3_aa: CASRGTTKYEQYF

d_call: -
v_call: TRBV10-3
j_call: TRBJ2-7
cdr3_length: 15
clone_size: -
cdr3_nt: TGTGCCATCAGTGGGGTAGGTGGGAGCCGATACGAGCAGTACTTC
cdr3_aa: CAISGVGGSRYEQYF

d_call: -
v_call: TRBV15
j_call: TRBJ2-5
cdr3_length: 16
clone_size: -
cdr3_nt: TGTGCCACCGCCAAGGAGGGGGGAACCGGCGGGTGGACCCAGTACTTC
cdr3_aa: CATAKEGGTGGWTQYF

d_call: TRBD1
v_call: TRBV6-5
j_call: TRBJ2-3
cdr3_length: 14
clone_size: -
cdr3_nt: TGTGCCAGCAGTAGGGACAGGGTTTCAGATACGCAGTATTTT
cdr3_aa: CASSRDRVSDTQYF

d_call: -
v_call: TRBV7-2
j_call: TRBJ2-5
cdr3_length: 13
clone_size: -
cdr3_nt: TGTGCCAGCAGCTTCGACGACGCACAACCCAAGTACTTC
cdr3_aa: CASSFDDAQPKYF

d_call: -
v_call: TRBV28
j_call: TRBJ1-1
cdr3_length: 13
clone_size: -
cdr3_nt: TGTGCCACCCTCAAGCCGGGAAACACTGAAGCTTTCTTT
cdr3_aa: CATLKPGNTEAFF

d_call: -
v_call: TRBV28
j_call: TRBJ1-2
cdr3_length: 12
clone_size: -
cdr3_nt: TGTGCCAGCAGTTTAAGGGGCTATGGCTACACCTTC
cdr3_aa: CASSLRGYGYTF

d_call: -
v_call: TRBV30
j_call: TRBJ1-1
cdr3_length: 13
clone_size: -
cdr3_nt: TGTGCCTGGAGTGTGGGGGCTTCCACTGAAGCTTTCTTT
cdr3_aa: CAWSVGASTEAFF

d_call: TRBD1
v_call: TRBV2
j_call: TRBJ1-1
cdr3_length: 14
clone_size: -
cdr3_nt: TGTGCCAGCAGTGAAGGACAGGGGGCGGTCCAGGCTTTCTTT
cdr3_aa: CASSEGQGAVQAFF

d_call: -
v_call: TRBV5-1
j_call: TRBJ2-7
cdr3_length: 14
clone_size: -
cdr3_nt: TGCGCCAGCAGCTTGGGGCGGACAGCGGGGGAGCAGTACTTC
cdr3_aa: CASSLGRTAGEQYF

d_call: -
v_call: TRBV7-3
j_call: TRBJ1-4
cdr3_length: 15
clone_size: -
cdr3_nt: TGTGCCAGCAGCTCTGGTGGGGGAGCTAATGAAAAACTGTTTTTT
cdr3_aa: CASSSGGGANEKLFF

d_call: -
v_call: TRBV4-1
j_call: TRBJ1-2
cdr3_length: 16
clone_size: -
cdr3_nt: TGCGCCAGCAGCCCGGCAAGAACACGGTCTGGTGATGGCTACACCTTC
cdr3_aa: CASSPARTRSGDGYTF

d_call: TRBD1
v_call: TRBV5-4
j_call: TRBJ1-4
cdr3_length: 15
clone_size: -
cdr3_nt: TGTGCCAGCAGCCCCCAGACAGGGGGACAGGAAAAACTGTTTTTT
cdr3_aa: CASSPQTGGQEKLFF

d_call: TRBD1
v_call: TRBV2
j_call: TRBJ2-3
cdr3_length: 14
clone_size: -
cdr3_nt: TGTGCCGGCAGGGACAGCGACGTTTCAAATACACAGTATTTT
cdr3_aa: CAGRDSDVSNTQYF

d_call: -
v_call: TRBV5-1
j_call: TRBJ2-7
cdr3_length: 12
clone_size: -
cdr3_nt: TGCGCCAGCAGCTTGAGACCCTACGAGCAGTACTTC
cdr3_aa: CASSLRPYEQYF

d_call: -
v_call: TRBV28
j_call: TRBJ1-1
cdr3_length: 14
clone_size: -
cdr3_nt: TGTGCCAGCGGCCGAGGGACGGCGAACACTGAAGCTTTCTTT
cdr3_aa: CASGRGTANTEAFF

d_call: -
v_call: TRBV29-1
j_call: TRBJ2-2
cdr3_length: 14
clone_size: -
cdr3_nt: TGCAGCGTAACCGGGACACCCAACACCGGGGAGCTGTTTTTT
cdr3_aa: CSVTGTPNTGELFF

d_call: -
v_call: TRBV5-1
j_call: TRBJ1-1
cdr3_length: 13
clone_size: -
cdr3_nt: TGCGCCAGCAGCTCCCCCAACCCGGGTGAAGCTTTCTTT
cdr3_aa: CASSSPNPGEAFF